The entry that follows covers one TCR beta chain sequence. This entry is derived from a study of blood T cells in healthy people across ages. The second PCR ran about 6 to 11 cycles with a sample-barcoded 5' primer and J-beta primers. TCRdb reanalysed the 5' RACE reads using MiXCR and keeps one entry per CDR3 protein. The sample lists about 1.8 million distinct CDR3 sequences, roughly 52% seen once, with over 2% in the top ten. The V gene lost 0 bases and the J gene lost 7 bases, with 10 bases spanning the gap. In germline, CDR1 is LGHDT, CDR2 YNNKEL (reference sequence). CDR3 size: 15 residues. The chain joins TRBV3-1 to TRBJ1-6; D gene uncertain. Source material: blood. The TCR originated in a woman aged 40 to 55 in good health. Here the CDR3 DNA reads TGTGCCAGCAGCCAAGAACCGTACGAAAATTCACCCCTCCACTTT. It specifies CASSQEPYENSPLHF.